This entry concerns a single T cell receptor (beta chain). What it binds is unknown. It was 5'RACE with constant-segment primers that produced the TCR alpha and TCR beta cDNA libraries, which carried sample barcodes and UMIs. TCRdb reanalysed the 5' RACE reads using MiXCR and keeps one entry per CDR3 protein. Here the sample spans around 340,000 distinct CDR3 sequences, under 25% being singletons. The record originates from a study of T-cell memory formation after mild COVID-19. Findings and limits, study-wide: Several responding clones turned up in pre-infection memory, indicating that cross-reactive memory may have taken part.

V trimming: 6 bases; J trimming: 4 bases; junction bases outside the gene matches: 5. The germline gives CDR1 LGHNA, CDR2 YSLEER. This CDR3 spans 15 amino acids. The source of this sequence is an adult woman who had mild COVID-19 (a few samples of this study predate the infection). Cell type and time point are not known. V gene TRBV4-3 combines with J gene TRBJ1-4, with 10 bases that match TRBD1. Input material: PBMCs or a T cell subset sorted from them (not recorded which). In DNA form, the CDR3 reads TGCGCCAGCAGGCTGACAGGGGGCTATAATGAAAAACTGTTTTTT. This codes for CASRLTGGYNEKLFF.